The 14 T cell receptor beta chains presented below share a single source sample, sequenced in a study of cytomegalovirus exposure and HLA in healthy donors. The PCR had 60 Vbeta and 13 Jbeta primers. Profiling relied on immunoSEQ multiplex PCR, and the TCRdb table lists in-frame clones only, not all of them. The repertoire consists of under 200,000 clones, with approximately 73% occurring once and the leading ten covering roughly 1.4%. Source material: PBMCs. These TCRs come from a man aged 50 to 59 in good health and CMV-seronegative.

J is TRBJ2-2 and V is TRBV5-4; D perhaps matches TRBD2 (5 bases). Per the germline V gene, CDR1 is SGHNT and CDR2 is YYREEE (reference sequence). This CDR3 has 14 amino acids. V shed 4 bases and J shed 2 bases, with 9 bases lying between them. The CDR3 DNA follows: TGTGCCAGCAGCCCCCGGGGAAACACCGGGGAGCTGTTTTTT. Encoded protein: CASSPRGNTGELFF.

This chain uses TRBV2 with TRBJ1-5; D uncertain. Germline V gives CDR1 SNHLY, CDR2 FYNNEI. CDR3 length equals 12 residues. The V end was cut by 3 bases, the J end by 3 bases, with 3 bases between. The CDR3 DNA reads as TGTGCCAGCAGTGACTTCAATCAGCCCCAGCATTTT. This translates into CASSDFNQPQHF.

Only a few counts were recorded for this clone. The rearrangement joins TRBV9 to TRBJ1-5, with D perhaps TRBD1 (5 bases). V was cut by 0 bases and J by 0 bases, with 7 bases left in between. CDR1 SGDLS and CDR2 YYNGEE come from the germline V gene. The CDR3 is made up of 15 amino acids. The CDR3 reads CASSVEGYSNQPQHF. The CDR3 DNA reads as TGTGCCAGCAGCGTAGAGGGGTATAGCAATCAGCCCCAGCATTTT. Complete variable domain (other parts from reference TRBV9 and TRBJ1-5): DSGVTQTPKHLITATGQRVTLRCSPRSGDLSVYWYQQSLDQGLQFLIQYYNGEERAKGNILERFSAQQFPDLHSELNLSSLELGDSALYFCASSVEGYSNQPQHFGDGTRLSIL.

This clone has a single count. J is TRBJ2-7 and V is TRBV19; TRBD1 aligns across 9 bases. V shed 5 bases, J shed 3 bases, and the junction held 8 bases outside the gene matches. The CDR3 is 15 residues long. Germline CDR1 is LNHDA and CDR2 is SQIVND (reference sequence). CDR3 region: CASSRTWTGDYEQYF. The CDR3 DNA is TGTGCCAGTAGTCGCACTTGGACAGGGGACTACGAGCAGTACTTC.

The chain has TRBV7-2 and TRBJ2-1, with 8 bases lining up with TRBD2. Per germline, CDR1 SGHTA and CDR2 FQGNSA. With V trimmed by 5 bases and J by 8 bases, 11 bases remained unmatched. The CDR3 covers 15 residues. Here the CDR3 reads CASSPLWGLVDEQFF. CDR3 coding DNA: TGTGCCAGCAGCCCGCTATGGGGACTAGTGGATGAGCAGTTCTTC.

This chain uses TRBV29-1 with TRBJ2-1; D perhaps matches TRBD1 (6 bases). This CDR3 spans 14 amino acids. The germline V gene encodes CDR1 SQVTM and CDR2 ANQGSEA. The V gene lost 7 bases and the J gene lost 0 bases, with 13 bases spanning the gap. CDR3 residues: CSGLRGSSYNEQFF. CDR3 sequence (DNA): TGCAGCGGCCTGAGGGGGAGCTCCTACAATGAGCAGTTCTTC.

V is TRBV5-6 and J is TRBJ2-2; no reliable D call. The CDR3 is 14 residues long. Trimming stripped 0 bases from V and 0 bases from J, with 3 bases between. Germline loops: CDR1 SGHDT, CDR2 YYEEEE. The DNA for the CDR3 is TGTGCCAGCAGCTTGGCAGCGAACACCGGGGAGCTGTTTTTT. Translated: CASSLAANTGELFF.

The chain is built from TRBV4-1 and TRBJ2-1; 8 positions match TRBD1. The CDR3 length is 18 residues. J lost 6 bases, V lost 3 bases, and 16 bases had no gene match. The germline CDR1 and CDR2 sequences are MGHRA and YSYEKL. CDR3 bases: TGCGCCAGCAGCCAGGCCGACCTCGGGACAGGAGAAATCAATGAGCAGTTCTTC. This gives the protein CASSQADLGTGEINEQFF.

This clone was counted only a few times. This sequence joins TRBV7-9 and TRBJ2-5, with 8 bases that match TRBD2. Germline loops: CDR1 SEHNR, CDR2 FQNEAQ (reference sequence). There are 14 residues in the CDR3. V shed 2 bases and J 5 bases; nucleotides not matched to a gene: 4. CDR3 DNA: TGTGCCAGCAGCTTAAGAGCGGGGGTCGAGACCCAGTACTTC. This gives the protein CASSLRAGVETQYF.

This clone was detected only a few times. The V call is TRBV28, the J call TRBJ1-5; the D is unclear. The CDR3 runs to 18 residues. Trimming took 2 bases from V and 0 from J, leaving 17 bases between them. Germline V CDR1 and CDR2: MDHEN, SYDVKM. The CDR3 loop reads CASSLPPGWAYSNQPQHF. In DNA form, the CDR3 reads TGTGCCAGCAGTTTACCCCCGGGATGGGCCTATAGCAATCAGCCCCAGCATTTT.

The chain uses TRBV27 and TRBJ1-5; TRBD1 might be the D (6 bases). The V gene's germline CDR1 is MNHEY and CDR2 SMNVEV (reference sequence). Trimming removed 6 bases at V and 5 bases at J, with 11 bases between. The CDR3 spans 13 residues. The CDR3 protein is CASSEGDYQPQHF. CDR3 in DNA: TGTGCCAGCAGCGAGGGGGATTATCAGCCCCAGCATTTT.

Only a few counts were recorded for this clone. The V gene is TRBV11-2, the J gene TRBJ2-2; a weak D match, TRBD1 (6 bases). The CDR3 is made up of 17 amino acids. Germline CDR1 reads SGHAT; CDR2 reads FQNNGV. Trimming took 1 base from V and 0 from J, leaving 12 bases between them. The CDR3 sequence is CASSLVFGGANTGELFF. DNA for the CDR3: TGTGCCAGCAGCTTAGTATTTGGGGGCGCGAACACCGGGGAGCTGTTTTTT.

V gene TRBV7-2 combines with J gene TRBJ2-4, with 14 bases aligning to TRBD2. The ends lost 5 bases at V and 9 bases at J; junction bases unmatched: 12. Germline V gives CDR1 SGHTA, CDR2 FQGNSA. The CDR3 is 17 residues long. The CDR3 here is CASSPPWTSGGRGIQYF. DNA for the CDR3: TGTGCCAGCAGCCCCCCGTGGACTAGCGGGGGGCGGGGCATTCAGTACTTC.

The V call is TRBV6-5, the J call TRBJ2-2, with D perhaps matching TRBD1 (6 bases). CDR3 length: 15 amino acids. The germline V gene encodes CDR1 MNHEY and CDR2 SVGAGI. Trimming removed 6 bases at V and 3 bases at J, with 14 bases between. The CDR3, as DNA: TGTGCCAGCAGCCGAACAGGGCTGGACACCGGGGAGCTGTTTTTT. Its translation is CASSRTGLDTGELFF.